These T cell receptor beta chains were read from a single sample in a study of blood T cell repertoires in COVID-19. Only in-frame clones appear in the TCRdb table, and some are missing; sequencing was by immunoSEQ multiplex PCR. The sample yields about 100,000 clones, approximately 85% seen once. The sequencing input was peripheral blood. The receptors here all came from a human donor in a cohort sampled during active COVID-19. The CDR3 runs from the conserved cysteine through the conserved F or W. D genes are given only for firm matches. Clone size, where shown, is once, few, many, or a class for clones that have expanded.

>TRBV3-1/TRBV3-2|few|TRBJ1-2|.
TGTGCCAGCAGCCCCGGGTCCCGGGGAAAAGGTGGCTACACCTTC
CASSPGSRGKGGYTF
>TRBV4-2|.|TRBJ1-5|TRBD1
TGTGCCAGCAGCCAAGAACCGGAGGGGGCCGCACAGCCCCAGCATTTT
CASSQEPEGAAQPQHF
>TRBV7-8|.|TRBJ2-7|TRBD1
TGTGCCAGCAGCCGGCAGGGGACAGGGGACCTCTACGAGCAGTACTTC
CASSRQGTGDLYEQYF
>TRBV3-1/TRBV3-2|.|TRBJ1-1|TRBD1
TGTGCCAGCAGCCCGCCCGAAAGGGGGCTATTGAACACTGAAGCTTTCTTT
CASSPPERGLLNTEAFF
>TRBV7-3|.|TRBJ1-1|TRBD1
TGTGCCAGCAGCCGGGACAGGGTGTCTGAAGCTTTCTTT
CASSRDRVSEAFF
>TRBV18|.|TRBJ1-1|.
TGTGCCAGCTCGTATCAGGATACTACTGAAGCTTTCTTT
CASSYQDTTEAFF
>TRBV15|.|TRBJ2-6|.
TGTGCCACCAGCATAACCCTACAGGGTTCTGGGGCCAACGTCCTGACTTTC
CATSITLQGSGANVLTF
>TRBV19|once|TRBJ2-1|TRBD2
TGTGCCAGTTCTGGACTAGCTGGCAATGAGCAGTTCTTC
CASSGLAGNEQFF
>TRBV29-1|.|TRBJ2-3|TRBD2
TGCAGCGTTGTCCGGGGACTAGCGGGAGCGACCTCCTACACAGATACGCAGTATTTT
CSVVRGLAGATSYTDTQYF
>TRBV2|.|TRBJ2-1|TRBD2
TGTGCCAGTAAAATCGGGAGCGGGGGGAGCTACAATGAGCAGTTCTTC
CASKIGSGGSYNEQFF
>TRBV6-2/TRBV6-3|.|TRBJ2-5|.
TGTGCCAGCAGCTCACGGGTCCCTGAGACCCAGTACTTC
CASSSRVPETQYF
>TRBV7-9|.|TRBJ2-1|.
TGTGCCAGCCCTCGGTGGGGGGGCGCTGGGAATGAGCAGTTCTTC
CASPRWGGAGNEQFF
>TRBV5-4|.|TRBJ2-3|TRBD1
TGTGCCAGCAGCTTGAGGCCTATGGACAGGGGGAAAGATACGCAGTATTTT
CASSLRPMDRGKDTQYF
>TRBV3-1/TRBV3-2|.|TRBJ2-1|TRBD2
TGTGCCAGCAGCCAAGGACTAGCGGGGGGGCATGAGCAGTTCTTC
CASSQGLAGGHEQFF
>TRBV6-5|.|TRBJ2-1|TRBD2
TGTGCCAGCACCCTAACTAGCGGACTATACAATGAGCAGTTCTTC
CASTLTSGLYNEQFF
>TRBV4-3|once|TRBJ2-7|.
TGCGCCAGCAGCCAAGGCAGGGATCCCGACTACGAGCAGTACTTC
CASSQGRDPDYEQYF
>TRBV27|.|TRBJ1-1|.
TGTGCCAGCAGTTTACGGCTCGTGGGGGCGCAGGGCACTGAAGCTTTCTTT
CASSLRLVGAQGTEAFF
>TRBV20-1|many|TRBJ2-1|TRBD2
TGCAGTGCTAGTCCCAGCGGGGGGATTTCCTACAATGAGCAGTTCTTC
CSASPSGGISYNEQFF
>TRBV10-3|once|TRBJ2-7|.
TGTGCCATCAGTGAGGGGGCAGGGTCCTACGAGCAGTACTTC
CAISEGAGSYEQYF
>TRBV7-9|.|TRBJ2-7|.
TGTGCCAGCAGCTTAATCGTCTCGTACGAGCAGTACTTC
CASSLIVSYEQYF
>TRBV12-2|few|TRBJ1-6|.
TGTGCAAGTCGCCTACCGGGAGCGGGCGCAGGTTCACCCCTCCACTTT
CASRLPGAGAGSPLHF
>TRBV19|many|TRBJ1-2|TRBD1
TGTGCCAGTAGCACCACAGGGGGCGCCTTAGAACTGACTCGTGGCTACACCTTC
CASSTTGGALELTRGYTF
>TRBV4-2|.|TRBJ2-5|TRBD1
TGTGCCAGCAGCCAAGATCCGGGACAGCAAGAGACCCAGTACTTC
CASSQDPGQQETQYF
>TRBV21-1|.|TRBJ1-6|.
TGTGCCAGCAGTACGAGACAGGGGGCGAATTCACCCCTCCACTTT
CASSTRQGANSPLHF
>TRBV27|.|TRBJ2-3|.
TGTGCCAGCAGTCGGACAGGCACAGATACGCAGTATTTT
CASSRTGTDTQYF
>TRBV7-9|.|TRBJ1-4|TRBD1
TGTGCCAGCAGCTCCACAGGGGGGTCTAATGAAAAACTGTTTTTT
CASSSTGGSNEKLFF
>TRBV3-1/TRBV3-2|.|TRBJ2-7|TRBD2
TGTGCCAGCAGCGAAACCCTGACTAGCGGCTCCTACGAGCAGTACTTC
CASSETLTSGSYEQYF
>TRBV7-8|.|TRBJ2-3|TRBD2
TGTGCCAGCAGCTTAGGGCTAGCGGGGGCCACTAGCACAGATACGCAGTATTTT
CASSLGLAGATSTDTQYF
>TRBV11-3|.|TRBJ2-5|.
TGTGCCAGCAGCTTAACGCAGGCGTACCAAGAGACCCAGTACTTC
CASSLTQAYQETQYF
>TRBV10-2|many|TRBJ1-3|.
TGCGCCAGCACGGCGGCTGGAAACACCATATATTTT
CASTAAGNTIYF
>TRBV28|.|TRBJ2-7|.
TGTGCCAGCAGGCCTCCAGGTTACGAGCAGTACTTC
CASRPPGYEQYF
>TRBV19|.|TRBJ2-5|.
TGTGCCAGTAGTATGGGAGCCCGGACCCAGTACTTC
CASSMGARTQYF
>TRBV24-1|.|TRBJ2-3|.
TGTGCCACCAGTGATTTGCAGGCAACAGATACGCAGTATTTT
CATSDLQATDTQYF